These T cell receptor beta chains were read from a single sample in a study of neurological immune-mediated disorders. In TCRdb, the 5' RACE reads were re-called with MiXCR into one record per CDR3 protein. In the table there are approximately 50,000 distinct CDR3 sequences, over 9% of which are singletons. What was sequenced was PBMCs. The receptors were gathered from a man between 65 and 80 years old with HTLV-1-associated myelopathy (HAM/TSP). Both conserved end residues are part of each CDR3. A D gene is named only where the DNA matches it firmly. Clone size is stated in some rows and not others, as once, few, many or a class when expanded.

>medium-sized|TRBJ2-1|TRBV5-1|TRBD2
CASSAGTSSYEQFF
TGCGCCAGCAGCGCCGGGACTAGTTCCTATGAGCAGTTCTTC
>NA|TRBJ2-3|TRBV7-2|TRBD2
CASSLGGGRVGADTQYF
TGTGCCAGCAGCTTAGGAGGCGGGAGGGTTGGGGCAGATACGCAGTATTTT
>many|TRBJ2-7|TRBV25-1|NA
CASSEGRGTIYEQYF
TGTGCCAGCAGTGAAGGCCGGGGCACAATCTACGAGCAGTACTTC
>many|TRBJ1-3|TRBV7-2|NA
CASSRDSLIGNTIYF
TGTGCCAGCAGCCGTGACAGTTTAATTGGAAACACCATATATTTT
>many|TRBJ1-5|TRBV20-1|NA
CSAMGQDNQPQHF
TGCAGTGCCATGGGTCAGGATAATCAGCCCCAGCATTTT
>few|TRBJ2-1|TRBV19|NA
CASSSPPGRSSYNEQFF
TGTGCCAGTAGTTCCCCCCCGGGACGGAGCTCCTACAATGAGCAGTTCTTC
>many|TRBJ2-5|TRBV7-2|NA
CASSLEVGQETQYF
TGTGCCAGCAGCTTAGAGGTGGGACAAGAGACCCAGTACTTC
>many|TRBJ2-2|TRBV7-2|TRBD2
CASSSRAGAGELFF
TGTGCCAGCAGCTCGCGGGCGGGGGCCGGGGAGCTGTTTTTT
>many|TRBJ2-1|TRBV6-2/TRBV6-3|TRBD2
CASSDPGTNSYNEQFF
TGTGCCAGCAGTGATCCCGGGACTAACTCTTACAATGAGCAGTTCTTC
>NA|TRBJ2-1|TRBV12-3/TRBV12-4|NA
CASSRNYNEQFF
TGTGCCAGCAGCCGAAACTACAATGAGCAGTTCTTC
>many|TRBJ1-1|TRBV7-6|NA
CASSLAGVNTEAFF
TGTGCCAGCAGCTTAGCCGGGGTGAACACTGAAGCTTTCTTT
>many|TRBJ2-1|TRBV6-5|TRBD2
CASSYGLEASNEQFF
TGTGCCAGCAGTTACGGACTAGAGGCGTCTAATGAGCAGTTCTTC
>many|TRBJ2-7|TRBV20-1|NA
CSGSLFGGTSYEQYF
TGCAGTGGGTCCCTTTTCGGCGGGACCTCCTACGAGCAGTACTTC
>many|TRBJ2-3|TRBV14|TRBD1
CASSQTQGAMADTQYF
TGTGCCAGCAGCCAGACACAGGGGGCCATGGCAGATACGCAGTATTTT
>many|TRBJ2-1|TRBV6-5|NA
CASTEVQSSYNEQFF
TGTGCCAGTACAGAGGTTCAGAGCTCCTACAATGAGCAGTTCTTC
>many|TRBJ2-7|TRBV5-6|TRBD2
CASSSTSGRARYF
TGTGCCAGCAGCTCGACTAGCGGGAGAGCCAGGTACTTC
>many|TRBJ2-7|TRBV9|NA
CASSVAGDGDEQYF
TGTGCCAGCAGCGTAGCGGGGGACGGGGACGAGCAGTACTTC
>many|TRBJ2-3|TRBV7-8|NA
CASRIFLQGADTQYF
TGTGCCAGCAGGATCTTCCTACAGGGCGCAGATACGCAGTATTTT
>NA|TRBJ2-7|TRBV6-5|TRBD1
CASSFDREPAEQYF
TGTGCCAGCAGTTTTGACAGGGAACCCGCCGAGCAGTACTTC
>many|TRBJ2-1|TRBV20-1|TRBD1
CSARAPGQGLGEQFF
TGCAGTGCTAGGGCACCGGGACAGGGGTTGGGTGAGCAGTTCTTC
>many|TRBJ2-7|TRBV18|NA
CASSPPQGGGRYEQYF
TGTGCCAGCTCACCACCGCAGGGGGGGGGTCGCTACGAGCAGTACTTC
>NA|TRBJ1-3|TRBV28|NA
CAISPSDKHTIYF
TGTGCCATCAGTCCCTCGGATAAACACACCATATATTTT
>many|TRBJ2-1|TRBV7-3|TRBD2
CASSLTRGALGEQFF
TGTGCCAGCAGCTTAACGCGGGGGGCTCTGGGGGAGCAGTTCTTC
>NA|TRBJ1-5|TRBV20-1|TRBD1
CSASTGGAQPQHF
TGCAGTGCTAGCACAGGGGGCGCGCAGCCCCAGCATTTT
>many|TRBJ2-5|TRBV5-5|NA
CASNFLSKETQYF
TGTGCCAGCAACTTCTTGTCTAAAGAGACCCAGTACTTC
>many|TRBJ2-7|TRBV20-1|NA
CSAIRPETRGQYF
TGCAGTGCTATCCGACCCGAAACCCGTGGGCAGTACTTC
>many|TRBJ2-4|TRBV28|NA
CASRLRGGNIQYF
TGTGCCAGCAGACTCAGGGGAGGGAACATTCAGTACTTC
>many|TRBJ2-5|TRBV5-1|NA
CASSLEVADLGETQYF
TGCGCCAGCAGCTTGGAAGTAGCGGACCTGGGGGAGACCCAGTACTTC
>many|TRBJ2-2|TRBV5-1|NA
CASSFWGELFF
TGCGCCAGCAGCTTTTGGGGGGAGCTGTTTTTT
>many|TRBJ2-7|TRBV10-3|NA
CATRGGSYEQYF
TGTGCCACCAGGGGGGGCAGTTACGAGCAGTACTTC
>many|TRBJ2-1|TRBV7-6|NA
CASRPSEVSYNEQFF
TGTGCCAGCAGGCCCAGTGAGGTATCATACAATGAGCAGTTCTTC
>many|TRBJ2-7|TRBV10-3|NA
CAMGKGGWTDEQYF
TGTGCCATGGGGAAGGGAGGTTGGACTGACGAGCAGTACTTC
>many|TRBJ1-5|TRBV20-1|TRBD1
CSAFGQGYSQPQHF
TGCAGTGCTTTTGGACAGGGTTATAGTCAGCCCCAGCATTTT
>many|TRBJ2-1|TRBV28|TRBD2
CASRITFGRGAYNEQFF
TGTGCCAGCAGGATTACCTTCGGGAGGGGGGCCTACAATGAGCAGTTCTTC
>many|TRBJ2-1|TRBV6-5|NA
CASSYGEGSYNEQFF
TGTGCCAGCAGTTACGGCGAGGGCTCCTACAATGAGCAGTTCTTC
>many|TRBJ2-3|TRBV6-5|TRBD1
CASSRQGQRTDTQYF
TGTGCCAGCAGCCGTCAGGGACAGCGCACAGATACGCAGTATTTT
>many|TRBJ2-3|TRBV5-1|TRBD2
CASSLGAGTTDTQYF
TGCGCCAGCAGCTTGGGAGCGGGGACCACAGATACGCAGTATTTT
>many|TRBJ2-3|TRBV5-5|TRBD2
CASSSEGYGTSGTDTQYF
TGTGCCAGCAGCTCGGAGGGGTATGGGACTAGCGGAACAGATACGCAGTATTTT
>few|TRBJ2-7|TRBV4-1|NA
CASSSGPAQGNEQYF
TGCGCCAGCAGCTCAGGGCCCGCCCAAGGCAACGAGCAGTACTTC
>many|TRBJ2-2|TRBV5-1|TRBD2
CASSFLAGDDTGELFF
TGCGCCAGCAGCTTTTTAGCGGGAGATGACACCGGGGAGCTGTTTTTT
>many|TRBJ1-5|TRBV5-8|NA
CASSLGGRLGQPQHF
TGTGCCAGCAGCTTGGGGGGGAGGCTCGGGCAGCCCCAGCATTTT
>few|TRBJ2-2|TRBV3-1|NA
CASSQRGRGRNTGELFF
TGTGCCAGCAGCCAGCGAGGGAGGGGGAGGAACACCGGGGAGCTGTTTTTT
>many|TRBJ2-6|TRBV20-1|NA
CSASGGAGANVLTF
TGCAGTGCTAGTGGGGGAGCTGGGGCCAACGTCCTGACTTTC
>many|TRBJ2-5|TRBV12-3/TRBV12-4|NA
CATCSTQEDETQYF
TGTGCCACCTGTTCCACCCAGGAGGACGAGACCCAGTACTTC